This T cell receptor beta chain comes out of a study of cytomegalovirus exposure and HLA in healthy donors (dated by TCRdb to 2016 to 2017). As for the study more broadly: According to an earlier analysis of around 600 of the donors, about 180 million T cells yielded over 100 million unique TCR beta sequences and about 300 Gb of sequence data. About 300 gigabases of sequencing data and roughly 90 million unique TCR sequences were included in an early release covering about 700 HLA-typed donors. Of the roughly 400 genotyped donors, around 81% fell in the genetic ancestry cluster associated with self-reported Caucasian donors. The study aimed to test whether signatures of past pathogen exposure could be identified by cataloging public T cell receptors. Using immunosequencing, the study profiled T cell repertoires from about 650 subjects and related those repertoires to cytomegalovirus serostatus. Along with the 666-subject first cohort, a separate validation cohort of more than 90 different subjects was used. High-throughput TCR immunosequencing, statistical association of individual TCRs with disease status, and machine learning were combined to predict cytomegalovirus infection status. In a later analysis, previously published TCR beta repertoires from about 670 donors were re-analyzed and high-resolution HLA genotyping was added so that TCR occurrence patterns could be studied. Rather than using new phenotypic data, the later analysis identified candidate immune exposures from TCR beta sequences and from how often those sequences occurred across donors. An earlier analysis of 450 to 750 of the donors used high-throughput TCR beta sequencing to judge whether each TCR beta V gene segment behaved as functional or pseudogenic. Donor age, sex, ethnicity and CMV serostatus were compiled alongside the repertoire data. A later genetic analysis used genome-wide SNP genotypes for about 65% of the roughly 700 donors, treating that subset as a discovery cohort. Every discovery cohort repertoire had been produced on one sequencing platform. HLA typing covered class I and class II loci at four-digit resolution. The number of donors typed differed by locus, with 629-630 for A, B, C, DRB1 and DQB1, over 500 for DQA1, approximately 580 for DPA1, and 472 for DPB1. Because of strong linkage in the cohort, roughly 5 DR-DQ haplotypes were treated as single units for association and clustering. Across some 400 genotyped donors of the cohort, an average of about 240,000 unique TCR beta nucleotide sequences per donor were sequenced, and 15% to 20% of those sequences were non-productive.

The cohort comprised some 730 healthy bone marrow donors. At the time of sampling, all cohort members were nominally healthy, though unrecorded immune exposures were likely present. The donor was CMV seropositive and belonged to the group of about 290 seropositive cohort members. Each donor provided a peripheral blood sample, and peripheral blood mononuclear cells were used for TCR beta sequencing. The Qiagen DNeasy Blood Extraction Kit was used to extract genomic DNA from the blood cell samples. This clone was seen more than once but under ten times. Its binding antigen is unknown. The sample holds no much larger clone one base away, and base qualities are not on file. The paper's findings and limits, for the study overall: The cohort was sequenced for TCR beta chains only, and without alpha or paired-chain data the features that could be detected were limited. A later genetic analysis reported fewer N-insertions in productive TCRs among donors in an Asian-associated ancestry cluster than the approximately 670-donor mean. Three of the identified cytomegalovirus-associated TCR beta chains were confirmed in vitro to be specific for cytomegalovirus antigens. An association between a missense DCLRE1C variant and V-gene and J-gene trimming of TCR beta chains was found in a later genetic analysis and replicated in an independent cohort. Because counts were too low, some 17 rarely observed V segments, including chromosome 9 orphons, were left out of the earlier analysis of approximately 500 of the donors. Cytomegalovirus status was reported to be diagnosed by the classifier with high specificity and sensitivity in both the original and validation cohorts. Most TCR sequences were seen in very few donors, while some public TCRs were found in many individuals. A later analysis found that most CMV-associated TCR beta chains appeared HLA-restricted, with HLA associations seemingly driven largely by CMV exposure. Linkage disequilibrium might explain the correlated functional status among segregating V segments, but an unknown experimental factor could not be excluded. HLA typing was unavailable for some donors at each locus, so association tests used only the typed subset. A cluster of highly shared sequence variants was judged likely to be a technical artifact of the sequencing pipeline. In a later analysis, the rate of TCR association differed among HLA loci, with DRB1 alleles having the most associated TCRs and HLA-C alleles having the fewest. Roughly uniform sequencing depth across donors was assumed in presence/absence analyses, although this assumption may not hold. An earlier analysis of 450 to 750 of the donors showed that most TCR beta V segments appeared in productive rearrangements either about 90% or about 30% of the time, which broadly matched IMGT annotations. CMV serostatus was the only immune exposure information available for the cohort. When HLA alleles, especially DR and DQ, strongly co-occurred, TCR associations were difficult to assign to individual alleles. A later analysis found that HLA-associated TCR beta chains were more clonally expanded and had lower generation probabilities than equally common non-associated chains. A further reported finding was that TCR beta sequences accurately predicted the HLA-A and HLA-B alleles for most subjects in the first cohort. Several of the top co-occurrence clusters appeared to be linked to parvovirus B19, influenza, CMV and Epstein-Barr virus, according to a later analysis. A later analysis associated about 18,000 TCR beta sequences with specific HLA alleles at a false discovery rate of 0.05. The authors suggested that the approach could potentially be generalized to other disease states and immunological phenotypes. A total of fewer than 200 TCR beta chains were listed by the study as associated with cytomegalovirus.

Library preparation used the immunoSEQ multiplex PCR assay. For the multiplex PCR, a mixture combining 60 forward primers for TCR Vbeta segments and 13 reverse primers for TCR Jbeta segments was used. A multiplex PCR assay on genomic DNA amplified the CDR3 region of rearranged TCR beta genes. Amplified TCR beta libraries were sequenced as 87-base-pair reads on the Illumina HiSeq System. The published analysis was carried out like this. A later analysis counted about 80 million unique TCR beta chains across the 666 repertoires, and some 12 million of these chains were shared by at least two donors. To remove PCR and sequencing errors, raw reads were error-corrected and collapsed into unique sequences using a nearest-neighbor algorithm that merged closely related sequences. To assign V, D and J gene segments, CDR3 sequences were aligned to IMGT reference sequences. For a sequence to be retained, a match of at least six nucleotides to both a V gene segment and a J gene segment was required. Rearrangements were classified as productive when the CDR3 lacked stop codons and remained in frame with V and J, and all other rearrangements were classified as non-productive. Following IMGT convention, CDR3 was defined as the stretch from the second conserved V-encoded cysteine up to the conserved J-encoded phenylalanine. Sequences without an unambiguous match to a single V gene segment were excluded from the earlier analysis of 500 to 700 of the donors. In an earlier analysis of around 600 of the donors, V segments were called functional above 56.7% productive rearrangements and were called segregating when the between-donor standard deviation exceeded 5%. A statistical classification framework was built to diagnose cytomegalovirus status from the catalog of TCR beta chain sequences. In a later analysis, V and J genes were assigned by comparing TCR nucleotide sequences against IMGT/GENE-DB human TR gene sequences. The TCRdist pipeline was used in a later analysis to assign CDR3 sequences and most-parsimonious VDJ recombination scenarios. A later analysis defined each TCR beta chain by its CDR3 amino acid sequence plus V-gene family, and excluded reads lacking a unique V-gene family. In a later analysis, 450 to 600 highly shared, low-generation-probability nucleotide sequences were removed to address suspected cross-contamination and a sequencing artifact. A later analysis calculated a clonal expansion index for each public chain from normalized within-repertoire ranks of inferred template counts. In a later analysis, generation probabilities were computed with a VDJ recombination model fitted to out-of-frame rearrangements, and the resulting probabilities were checked against IGoR. In a later analysis, hypergeometric tests were used to score TCR-TCR, TCR-HLA and TCR-CMV co-occurrence, with a repertoire-size bias correction applied to TCR pairs. A later analysis estimated false discovery rates by permuting HLA or CMV assignments 20 times. A later analysis grouped co-occurring TCRs with DBSCAN, adding TCRdist sequence similarity when clustering within HLA-allele-positive subsets. Repertoires with fewer than 30,000 or more than 120,000 public chains were left out of co-occurrence clustering, as were four to six repertoires with anomalous nucleotide sharing. TCRdb retrieved this table from immuneACCESS and kept in-frame rearrangements only. Not all clones are present; in checked studies, unresolved V genes account for under half, and no reason is known for the remainder. V and J calls and clone size follow that table, whereas D and trimming were derived from the DNA. Here the sample has roughly 150,000 clones; approximately 70% occur a single time. Together, the top ten hold 4% to 5% of the sample.

The sample taken for sequencing was PBMCs. The TCR originated in a man aged 18-30 years in good health and CMV-seropositive.

The CDR3 here reads CASLLTDTQYF. The DNA is as follows: TGTGCCAGCCTACTTACAGATACGCAGTATTTT. This chain is built from TRBV6-1 and TRBJ2-3; the D gene remains uncertain. Inclusive of the bounding cysteine and phenylalanine, the CDR3 is 11 residues long. Of the read, only the CDR3 DNA is kept; its 33 bases are in frame from base 1. Deletion took 8 bases off V and 3 bases off J, with a span of 6 bases between the germline ends. Looking up the germline V gene yields CDR1 MNHNS and CDR2 SASEGT.